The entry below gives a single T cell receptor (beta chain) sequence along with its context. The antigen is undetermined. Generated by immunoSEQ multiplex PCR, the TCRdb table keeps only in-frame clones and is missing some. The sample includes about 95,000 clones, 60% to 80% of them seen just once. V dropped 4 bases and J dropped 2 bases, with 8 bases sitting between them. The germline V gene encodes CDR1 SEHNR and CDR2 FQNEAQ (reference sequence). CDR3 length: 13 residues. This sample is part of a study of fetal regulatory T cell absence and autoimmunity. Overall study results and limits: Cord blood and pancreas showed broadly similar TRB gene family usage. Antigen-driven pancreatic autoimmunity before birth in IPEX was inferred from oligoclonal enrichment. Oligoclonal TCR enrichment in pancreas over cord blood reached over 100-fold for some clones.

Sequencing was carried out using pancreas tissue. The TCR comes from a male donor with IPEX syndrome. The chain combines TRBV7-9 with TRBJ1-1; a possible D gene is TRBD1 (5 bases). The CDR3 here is CASSSQGNTEAFF. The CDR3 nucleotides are TGTGCCAGCAGCTCGCAGGGCAACACTGAAGCTTTCTTT. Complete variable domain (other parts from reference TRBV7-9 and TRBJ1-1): DTGVSQNPRHKITKRGQNVTFRCDPISEHNRLYWYRQTLGQGPEFLTYFQNEAQLEKSRLLSDRFSAERPKGSFSTLEIQRTEQGDSAMYLCASSSQGNTEAFFGQGTRLTVV.